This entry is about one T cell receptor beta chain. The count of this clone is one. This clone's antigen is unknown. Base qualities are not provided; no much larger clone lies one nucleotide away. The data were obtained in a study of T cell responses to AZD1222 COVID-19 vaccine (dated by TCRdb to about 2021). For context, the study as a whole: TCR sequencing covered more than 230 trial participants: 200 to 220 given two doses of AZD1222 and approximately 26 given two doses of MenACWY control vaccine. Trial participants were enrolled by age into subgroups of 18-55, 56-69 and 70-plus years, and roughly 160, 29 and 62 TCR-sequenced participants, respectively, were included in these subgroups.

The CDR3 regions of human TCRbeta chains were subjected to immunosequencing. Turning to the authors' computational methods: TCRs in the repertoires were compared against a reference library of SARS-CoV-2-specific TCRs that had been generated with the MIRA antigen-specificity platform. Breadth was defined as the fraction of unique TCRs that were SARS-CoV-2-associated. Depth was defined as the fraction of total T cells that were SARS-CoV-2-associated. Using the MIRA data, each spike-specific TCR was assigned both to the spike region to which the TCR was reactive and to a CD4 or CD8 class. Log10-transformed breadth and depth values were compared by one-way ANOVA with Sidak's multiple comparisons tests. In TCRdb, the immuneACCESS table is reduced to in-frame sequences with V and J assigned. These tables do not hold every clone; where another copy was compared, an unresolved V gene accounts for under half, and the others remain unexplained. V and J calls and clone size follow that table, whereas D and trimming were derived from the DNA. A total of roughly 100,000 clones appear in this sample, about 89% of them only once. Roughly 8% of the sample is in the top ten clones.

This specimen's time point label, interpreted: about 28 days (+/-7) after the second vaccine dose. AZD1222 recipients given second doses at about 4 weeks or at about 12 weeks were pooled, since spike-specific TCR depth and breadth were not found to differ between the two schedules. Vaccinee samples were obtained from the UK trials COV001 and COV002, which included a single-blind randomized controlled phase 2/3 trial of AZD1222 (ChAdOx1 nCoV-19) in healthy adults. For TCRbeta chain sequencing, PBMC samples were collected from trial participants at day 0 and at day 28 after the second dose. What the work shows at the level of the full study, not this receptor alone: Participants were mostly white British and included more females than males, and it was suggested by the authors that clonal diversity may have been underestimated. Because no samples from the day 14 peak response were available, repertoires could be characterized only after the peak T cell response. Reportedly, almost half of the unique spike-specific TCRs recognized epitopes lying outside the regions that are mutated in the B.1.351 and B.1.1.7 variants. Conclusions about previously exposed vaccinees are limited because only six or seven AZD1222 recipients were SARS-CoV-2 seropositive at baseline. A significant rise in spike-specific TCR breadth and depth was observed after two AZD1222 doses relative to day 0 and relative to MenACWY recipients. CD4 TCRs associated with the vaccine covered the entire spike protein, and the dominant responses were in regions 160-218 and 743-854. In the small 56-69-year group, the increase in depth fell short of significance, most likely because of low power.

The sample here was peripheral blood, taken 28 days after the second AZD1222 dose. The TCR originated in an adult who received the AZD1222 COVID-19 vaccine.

CDR3 reads: CASSLNSFNTEAFF. In nucleotides, the sequence is TGTGCCAGCAGTTTAAACAGCTTTAACACTGAAGCTTTCTTT. The chain is assembled from TRBV27 and TRBJ1-1; the D gene cannot be resolved reliably. CDR1 is given as MNHEY and CDR2 as SMNVEV, both from the germline V gene (reference sequence). Spanning cysteine to phenylalanine, the CDR3 consists of 14 amino acids. CDR3 DNA is the only sequence kept; it has 42 bases, read in frame from the first base. The V end loses 2 bases and the J end loses 2 bases, and a stretch of 9 bases separates them.